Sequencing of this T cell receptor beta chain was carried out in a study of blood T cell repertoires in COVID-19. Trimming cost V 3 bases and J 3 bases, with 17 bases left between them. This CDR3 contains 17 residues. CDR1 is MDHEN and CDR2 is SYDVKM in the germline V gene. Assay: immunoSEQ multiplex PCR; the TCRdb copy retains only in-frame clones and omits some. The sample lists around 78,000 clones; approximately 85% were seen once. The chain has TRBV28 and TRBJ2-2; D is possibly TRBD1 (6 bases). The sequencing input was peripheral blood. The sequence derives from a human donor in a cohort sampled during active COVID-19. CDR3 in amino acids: CASSFNPQGIHTGELFF. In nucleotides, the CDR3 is TGTGCCAGCAGTTTTAACCCTCAGGGGATTCACACCGGGGAGCTGTTTTTT.